Here is one TCR beta chain with its context. In the study's own analysis: Estimation of nucleated cell counts relied on the amplification of reference gene primers. Assay: immunoSEQ multiplex PCR; the TCRdb copy retains only in-frame clones and omits some. That table is the source of V, J and clone size, and D and trimming were worked out from the DNA. The table includes some 90,000 clones, roughly nine tenths detected once. This entry comes from a study of blood T cell repertoires in COVID-19. At the level of the study: PBMCs, B-cell-depleted T cells, or T cells provided the cDNA or gDNA that made up the material.

V was shortened by 6 bases and J by 7 bases, with 12 bases between the two germline ends. The CDR3 is 12 amino acids. Germline values: CDR1 MNHEY, CDR2 SVGAGI. The sequencing sample was made of peripheral blood. The rearrangement links TRBV6-5 to TRBJ1-2; no reliable D call. This sequence originates from a man between 45 and 60 years old with acute or convalescent COVID-19. CDR3 residues: CASSSRSSGYTF. CDR3 nucleotide sequence: TGTGCCAGCAGCTCTCGGAGTTCTGGCTACACCTTC.